These 9 T cell receptor beta chains originate from one sample sequenced in a study of blood T cells in healthy people across ages. A second PCR, run for about 7 to 11 cycles, used a sample-barcoded 5' primer plus a J-beta primer mix. Each CDR3 protein gets one entry after TCRdb re-called the 5' RACE reads with MiXCR. The sample yields 630,000 or so distinct CDR3 sequences, less than 40% seen once. Sample: blood. All receptors derive from a woman aged 80 or older in good health.

This clonotype was recorded only once. The chain employs TRBV7-2 and TRBJ1-2; TRBD1 matches at 9 bases. Germline CDR1 reads SGHTA; CDR2 reads FQGNSA. V shed 5 bases, J shed 4 bases, and the junction held 14 bases outside the gene matches. The CDR3 loop spans 17 amino acids. The CDR3 DNA follows: TGTGCCAGCAGCCACTCGATCCCGGGACAGGGAGGCTATGGCTACACCTTC. Amino acid sequence: CASSHSIPGQGGYGYTF.

As concerns this clonotype: A clone one base away is much larger, so this may be a read error. CDR3 DNA: TGCAGCGTTGGGGCAGGGTACATCGGGGAGCTGTTTTTT. It encodes CSVGAGYIGELFF. The chain couples TRBV29-1 to TRBJ2-2, with D possibly being TRBD1 (5 bases). The CDR3 has 13 amino acids. Germline V gene lookup returns CDR1 SQVTM and CDR2 ANQGSEA. With 4 bases removed from V and 7 bases from J, the gap between germline ends came to 13 bases.

Details on this clonotype: This may arise from a read error, as a much more abundant clone is one base away. Lacking the conserved final phenylalanine or tryptophan, this CDR3 likely reflects a read error. V usage is TRBV20-1 and J usage is TRBJ1-1; D is unclear. Germline lookup yields CDR1 DFQATT and CDR2 SNEGSKA (reference sequence). V lost 3 bases and J lost 0, with 8 bases in between. The CDR3 loop spans 13 amino acids. CDR3 sequence: CSASVGVNTEAFC. CDR3 nucleotides: TGCAGTGCTAGTGTGGGTGTGAACACTGAAGCTTTCTGT.

This clonotype showed up just a few times. Possible read error: a much larger clone is one base away. The gene calls are TRBV7-9 and TRBJ2-7; 9 positions agree with TRBD1. Germline V lookup: CDR1 SEHNR, CDR2 FQNEAQ (reference sequence). This CDR3 contains 14 residues. With V trimmed by 5 bases and J by 7 bases, 9 bases remained unmatched. In DNA, the CDR3 is TGTGCCAGCAGCGAGGACAGGGGTGGGAATGAGCAGTACTTC. Encoded protein: CASSEDRGGNEQYF. Looking up the rest from reference TRBV7-9 and TRBJ2-7 gives the full variable domain: DTGVSQNPRHKITKRGQNVTFRCDPISEHNRLYWYRQTLGQGPEFLTYFQNEAQLEKSRLLSDRFSAERPKGSFSTLEIQRTEQGDSAMYLCASSEDRGGNEQYFGPGTRLTVT.

The chain is built from TRBV6-2 or TRBV6-3 and TRBJ2-6; D remains unclear. V gave up 0 bases and J gave up 9 bases, with 12 bases separating them. The CDR3 spans 15 residues. Looked up from germline, CDR1 is MNHEY and CDR2 is SVGEGT. CDR3 in amino acids: CASSYSKAGGNVLTF. CDR3 DNA sequence: TGTGCCAGCAGTTACTCGAAGGCCGGCGGCAACGTCCTGACTTTC.

The chain combines TRBV20-1 with TRBJ2-5, with 7 bases that match TRBD2. The CDR3 has 14 amino acids. CDR1 and CDR2 (germline): DFQATT, SNEGSKA (reference sequence). The V gene end was trimmed by 5 bases and the J gene end by 5 bases; junction bases not matched to a gene: 11. CDR3 sequence reads: CSASLSRGRETQYF. CDR3 nucleotides: TGCAGTGCTTCTCTTTCGCGGGGGAGGGAGACCCAGTACTTC.

This clonotype was seen many times. The chain employs TRBV6-5 and TRBJ2-7; possibly TRBD1 or TRBD2 for D (5 bases each). This CDR3 has 11 amino acids. Germline V lookup: CDR1 MNHEY, CDR2 SVGAGI. The V end was cut by 10 bases, the J end by 0 bases, with 7 bases between. The CDR3 bases are TGTGCCATCGGGACCTCCTACGAGCAGTACTTC. Translated: CAIGTSYEQYF.

A word on this clonotype: The final CDR3 position lacks the conserved phenylalanine or tryptophan, pointing to a likely read error. V gene TRBV2 combines with J gene TRBJ1-5, with D unresolved. V gave up 2 bases and J gave up 4 bases, with 12 bases separating them. Germline CDR1 reads SNHLY; CDR2 reads FYNNEI. There are 15 residues in the CDR3. CDR3 coding DNA: TGTGCCAGCAGTGAATTATTGGGGTTAAATCAGCCCCAGCATGTT. Protein: CASSELLGLNQPQHV.

This clonotype came up many times. The chain employs TRBV4-3 and TRBJ2-3; 8 positions match TRBD2. V was clipped by 0 bases and J by 4 bases; unmatched bases: 6. Germline V CDR1 and CDR2: LGHNA, YSLEER. This CDR3 has 16 residues. The CDR3 is CASSQDTGGPADTQYF. CDR3 nucleotides: TGCGCCAGCAGCCAAGATACGGGGGGGCCAGCAGATACGCAGTATTTT.